This note documents a single T cell receptor (beta chain) sequence. This CDR3 is also generated by other DNA sequences in the sample. In the original processing: How many nucleated cells were present was estimated from reference gene primer amplification. Measured with immunoSEQ multiplex PCR; TCRdb has only the in-frame clones, and not every one. V, J and clone size are taken as reported in that table, and D and trimming were inferred from the DNA itself. The sample lists about 260,000 clones, roughly 86% occurring once. The CDR3 has 13 residues. From germline, CDR1 is SGHDT and CDR2 YYEEEE. V shed 4 bases and J shed 1 base, with 9 bases lying between them. The sample comes from a study of blood T cell repertoires in COVID-19. Across the whole study: The United States, Italy and Spain were the sources of the acute and convalescent COVID-19 samples. Sources were T cells, B-cell-depleted T cells, or PBMCs; the material itself was cDNA or gDNA.

Sequencing used peripheral blood. The clonotype was recovered from a young man with active or convalescent COVID-19. V is TRBV5-6 and J is TRBJ2-7; a weak D match, TRBD2 (5 bases). DNA for the CDR3: TGTGCCAGCAGCCCTGGACTTTCCTACGAGCAGTACTTC. This translates into CASSPGLSYEQYF. The variable domain in full, completed from reference TRBV5-6 and TRBJ2-7, reads DAGVTQSPTHLIKTRGQQVTLRCSPKSGHDTVSWYQQALGQGPQFIFQYYEEEERQRGNFPDRFSGHQFPNYSSELNVNALLLGDSALYLCASSPGLSYEQYFGPGTRLTVT.